This T cell receptor beta chain was captured by sequencing in a study of T cells in Graves' hyperthyroidism and ophthalmopathy. Notes on the study in general: Blood also showed most of the thyroid clonotypes that were expanded above 0.001.

RNA transcripts yielded amplified TCR beta CDR3 regions. HTBI primers were the set used in a first-round RT-PCR of the TCR CDR3. TCRdb fed the multiplex PCR reads into MiXCR, producing one record per CDR3 protein. The sample contains approximately 640,000 distinct CDR3 sequences, 45% of which appear only once. Looked up from germline, CDR1 is MGHRA and CDR2 is YSYEKL. The CDR3 sequence is 13 residues long. Trimming removed 1 base at V and 4 bases at J, with 7 bases between. This clonotype was detected only a few times. Its antigen is not known. The chain carries TRBV4-1 and TRBJ1-1; D uncertain. Specimen: peripheral blood or thyroid tissue (not recorded which). This clonotype was obtained from an adult man with Graves' disease, either hyperthyroidism or ophthalmopathy (not recorded which). CDR3 residues: CASSQVEGTEAFF. CDR3 coding DNA: TGCGCCAGCAGCCAAGTCGAGGGCACTGAAGCTTTCTTT.